The subject of this entry is one T cell receptor beta chain. Its antigen remains unknown. The sample comes from a study of T cells in Graves' hyperthyroidism and ophthalmopathy. Study outcomes and limitations: A model of 13 V-J pairs discriminated ophthalmopathy from stable hyperthyroidism.

Amplified TCR beta CDR3 regions derived from RNA transcripts. The HTBI primer set was used in a first-round RT-PCR of the TCR CDR3. TCRdb ran MiXCR on the multiplex PCR reads and lists one entry per CDR3 protein. The sample consists of 300,000 to 450,000 distinct CDR3 sequences, approximately 14% of them appearing once. V was clipped by 8 bases and J by 5 bases, with 11 bases between them. The CDR3 has 12 amino acids. Looked up from germline, CDR1 is SNHLY and CDR2 is FYNNEI. The specimen was blood. The chain combines TRBV2 with TRBJ2-3; perhaps TRBD1 as D (6 bases). This TCR was recovered from a woman aged 25 to 45 with Graves' ophthalmopathy. The CDR3 DNA follows: TGTGCCAGCGGGGGCTTAGGAGATACGCAGTATTTT. Amino acids: CASGGLGDTQYF.